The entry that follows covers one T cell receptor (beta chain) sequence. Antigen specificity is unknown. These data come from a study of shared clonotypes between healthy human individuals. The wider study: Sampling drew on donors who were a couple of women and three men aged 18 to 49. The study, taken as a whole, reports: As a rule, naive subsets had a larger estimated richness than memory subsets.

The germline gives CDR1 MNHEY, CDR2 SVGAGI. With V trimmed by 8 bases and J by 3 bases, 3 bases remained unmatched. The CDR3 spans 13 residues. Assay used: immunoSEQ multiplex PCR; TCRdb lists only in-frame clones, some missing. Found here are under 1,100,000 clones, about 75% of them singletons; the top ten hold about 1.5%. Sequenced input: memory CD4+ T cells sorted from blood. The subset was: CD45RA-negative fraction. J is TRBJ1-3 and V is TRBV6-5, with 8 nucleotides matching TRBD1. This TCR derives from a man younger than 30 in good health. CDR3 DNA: TGTGCCAGCTGTGACAGGGGTGGAAACACCATATATTTT. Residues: CASCDRGGNTIYF.